Below are 5 T cell receptor beta chains sequenced from a single sample in a study of blood T cell repertoires in COVID-19. Using immunoSEQ multiplex PCR, the repertoire was profiled, and TCRdb retains in-frame clones only, with some absent. The table has approximately 120,000 clones, 80% to 95% seen once. Material: peripheral blood. The receptors here all came from a man aged 45-65 years with COVID-19, enrolled during active disease.

The genes are TRBV6-4 and TRBJ2-7; the match to TRBD1 covers 9 bases. This CDR3 has 17 amino acids. Germline lookup yields CDR1 MRHNA and CDR2 SNTAGT. The V and J ends lost 2 bases and 4 bases, in that order; junction bases with no gene match: 12. The CDR3 bases are TGTGCCAGCAGTGACCTGGACCGGGACAGGGTACGGTACGAGCAGTACGTC. This sequence encodes CASSDLDRDRVRYEQYV.

The chain is built from TRBV6-7 and TRBJ2-7; tentative D call: TRBD1 (5 bases). TRBV6-7 is labeled an ORF, and its function is uncertain. Trimming cost V 8 bases and J 2 bases, with 16 bases left between them. This CDR3 is built from 14 residues. CDR3 coding DNA: TGTGCCAGCGGCCTTGGGGCGGAGCCCTACGAGCAGTACTTC. As protein: CASGLGAEPYEQYF.

The V and J genes are TRBV19 and TRBJ2-2; possible D gene TRBD1, 6 bases. Trimming shortened V by 1 base and J by 4 bases, and 19 bases separated the two germline ends. The germline V gene has CDR1 LNHDA and CDR2 SQIVND (reference sequence). The CDR3 contains 18 residues. The CDR3 is CASSIVLGAPPGTGELFF. The CDR3 DNA follows: TGTGCCAGTAGTATAGTGCTGGGGGCCCCACCGGGCACCGGGGAGCTGTTTTTT.

This clone came up once. J is TRBJ2-3 and V is TRBV19; D call uncertain. The CDR3 spans 15 residues. Germline V gene data show CDR1 as LNHDA and CDR2 as SQIVND (reference sequence). Trimming took 4 bases from V and 1 from J, leaving 12 bases between them. CDR3 sequence: CASSRGSMGTDTQYF. CDR3 DNA sequence: TGTGCCAGTAGTAGAGGTTCAATGGGCACAGATACGCAGTATTTT.

V gene TRBV27 combines with J gene TRBJ1-6, with 7 bases aligning to TRBD1. Trimming took 4 bases from V and 7 from J; bases not matched to a gene: 10. Germline CDR1 MNHEY, CDR2 SMNVEV (reference sequence). CDR3 length: 16 amino acids. CDR3 bases: TGTGCCAGCAGTTCCCAGGGACAGAGTCGGAATTCACCCCTCCACTTT. Protein sequence: CASSSQGQSRNSPLHF.